This T cell receptor (beta chain) was profiled in a study of T cells in narcolepsy. The study's findings and limits: Autoreactive HCRT-specific and TRIB2-specific clonotypes were marked in same-patient CSF-versus-blood CD4+ comparisons. Some memory CD4+ repertoires had no autoreactive clone sequences. Reportedly, autoreactive clonotypes were serially detected in patients' blood but not controls'.

Assay: immunoSEQ multiplex PCR; the TCRdb copy retains only in-frame clones and omits some. This table holds 25,000 to 40,000 clones, roughly nine tenths found once. The J segment lost 6 bases and the V segment lost 6 bases, leaving 8 bases of the junction unmatched. The length of the CDR3 is 14 residues. Germline V gene data show CDR1 as MNHEY and CDR2 as SVGAGI. Turning to this clone: The target antigen is unknown.

Sequencing was performed on CD45RA- memory CD4+ T cells from PBMCs. The source is a human donor with narcolepsy. The rearrangement uses TRBV6-5 and TRBJ1-2, with 9 bases aligning to TRBD1. As DNA, the CDR3 is TGTGCCAGCAGGCCACCGGGACAGGGAGATGGCTACACCTTC. It encodes CASRPPGQGDGYTF.